This T cell receptor beta chain was captured by sequencing in a study of Ad26.COV2.S vaccination and SARS-CoV-2 variants (dated by TCRdb to the early 2020s). With respect to the entire study: Donors in the vaccine arm were drawn from COV1001, a phase I-IIa trial of Ad26.COV2.S in healthy adults that was multicentre, randomized, double-blind and placebo-controlled. Dosing of Ad26.COV2.S was intramuscular, at either 5x10^10 or 1x10^11 viral particles, delivered as one shot or as two shots spaced 56 days apart. The specificity and breadth of SARS-CoV-2-reactive T cell receptors after Ad26.COV2.S vaccination were assessed by TCRbeta repertoire sequencing. A total of approximately 30 samples were included in the TCR-sequenced set, comprising roughly 19 Ad26.COV2.S vaccine recipients, 5 placebo recipients and 8 SARS-CoV-2 convalescent individuals. Trial participants were randomized into five groups of five: low-dose or high-dose Ad26.COV2.S given once or twice, or placebo on both occasions. Investigators remained blinded to trial group allocation during experiments and outcome assessment.

The immunoSEQ Assay was used to sequence TCRbeta CDR3 regions. After extraction, genomic DNA underwent amplification by bias-controlled multiplex PCR, followed by high-throughput sequencing. From the authors' description of their analysis: To quantify the absolute abundance of every unique TCRbeta CDR3 region, sequences were collapsed and filtered. T cell fraction was estimated by normalizing TCRbeta template counts to usable DNA, with usable DNA measured through amplification of reference genes found in all nucleated cells. Repertoire TCRs were annotated as SARS-CoV-2-specific when V gene, CDR3 amino acid sequence and J gene were exactly matched to a known reactive TCR set. MIRA supplied the reference SARS-CoV-2 TCR set, which was filtered for enrichment in COVID-19-positive ImmuneCODE repertoires so that public or cross-reactive TCRs were removed. Using the MIRA antigens, annotated TCRs were further analysed by specific ORF or by position within an ORF. Breadth was defined as annotated unique rearrangements over total unique productive rearrangements; depth was the summed frequency of those rearrangements. TCR breadth was compared between groups using two-sided Wilcoxon rank-sum tests. Not all clones reach the TCRdb copy of this immuneACCESS table, which keeps in-frame sequences only. Checked studies attribute under half of the gap to unresolved V genes and leave the rest unexplained. The D gene and trimming were derived from the DNA, and the V and J assignments and clone size from that table. For this sample the table gives about 350,000 clones, of which approximately 86% were detected only once. The ten most abundant clones make up about 10% of the sample.

The paper as a whole reports these results and caveats: After vaccination, spike-specific CD8+ and CD4+ T cell responses were reported to show substantial breadth. Non-spike TCR breadth was comparable between vaccine and placebo recipients, consistent with the vaccine containing only spike. Ad26.COV2.S recipients had higher spike-specific TCR breadth than placebo recipients (P = 0.0014). According to the authors, total T cell responses may have been underestimated by the TCR breadth and depth analyses. The study was not powered for comparison of responses between vaccine doses or regimens.

The CDR3 runs 14 residues from the cysteine to the phenylalanine. Only the CDR3 part of the read is kept: 42 bases, read in frame from the first base. The germline V gene specifies MNHEY as CDR1 and SVGAGI as CDR2. V is shortened by 6 bases, J by 4 bases, and the region joining them spans 15 bases. Concerning this clone itself: What antigen it recognizes has not been identified. Qualities for individual bases were not recorded, and no much larger clone is one base off.

This sample's treatment or condition label indicates: some 20 received Ad26.COV2.S at low or high dose, single or two shots; a few received placebo; per-sample allocation not given. For vaccine and placebo recipients, the sequenced repertoires came from samples collected on day 63 after the first injection. Between 29 July and 7 August 2020, Cohort 1b enrolled about two dozen adults aged 18-55 years at one site in Boston, USA. Ad26.COV2.S was a replication-incompetent adenovirus type 26 vector that expressed a prefusion-stabilized SARS-CoV-2 spike protein derived from the original Wuhan strain. The clonotype originates from a person aged 18-65 years who received the Ad26.COV2.S COVID-19 vaccine or a placebo. The V and J segments used are TRBV6-5 and TRBJ1-2; a tentative D match to TRBD1 spans 5 bases. The sample here was peripheral blood, taken in a trial of Ad26.COV2.S vaccine versus placebo. The CDR3 reads as follows: CASRAVRGPYGYTF. The DNA sequence is as follows: TGTGCCAGCAGGGCGGTTCGGGGACCCTATGGCTACACCTTC.